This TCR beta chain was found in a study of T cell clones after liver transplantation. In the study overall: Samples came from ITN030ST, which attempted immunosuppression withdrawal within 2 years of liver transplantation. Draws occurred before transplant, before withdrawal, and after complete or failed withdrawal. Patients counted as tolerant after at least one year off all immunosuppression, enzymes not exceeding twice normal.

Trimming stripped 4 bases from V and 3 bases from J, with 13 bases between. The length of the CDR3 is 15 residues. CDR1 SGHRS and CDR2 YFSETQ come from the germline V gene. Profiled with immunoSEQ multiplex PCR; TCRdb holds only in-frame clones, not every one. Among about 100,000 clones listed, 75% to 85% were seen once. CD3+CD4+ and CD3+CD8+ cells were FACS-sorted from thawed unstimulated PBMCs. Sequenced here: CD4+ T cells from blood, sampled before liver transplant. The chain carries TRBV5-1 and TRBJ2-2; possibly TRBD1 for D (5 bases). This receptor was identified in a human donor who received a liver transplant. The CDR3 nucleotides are TGCGCCAGCAGCAGTACAGGAACCCACACCGGGGAGCTGTTTTTT. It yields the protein CASSSTGTHTGELFF.